One sample yielded the 19 T cell receptor beta chains listed below, sequenced in a study of read filtering for tumor transcriptome and immune sequencing (TCRdb year 2020). Instrument used: Illumina HiSeq 4000. The Immunoverse kit was used to build TCR libraries from 400 ng RNA, with molecular barcoded adaptors covering alpha/delta and beta/gamma chains. TCRdb trimmed the raw reads at Q25, called clones with MiXCR and kept productive beta chains. Merged by CDR3 protein, the rows form single entries marked with the most common genes and DNA. The sample table lists 39,000 or so distinct CDR3 sequences, 13% of them with a count of one. The ten largest make up about 32% of the sample. The specimen sequenced was a population of CD138-negative cells sorted from bone marrow. The sample's cell subset or site label is to be understood as: bone marrow mononuclear cells depleted of CD138+ plasma/myeloma cells by negative magnetic selection. All receptors come from a donor over 35 with multiple myeloma.

This clonotype was detected many times. This chain joins TRBV7-9 and TRBJ2-1, with 11 bases identical to TRBD2. The V segment lost 5 bases and the J segment 4 bases; nucleotides outside the gene matches: 4. This CDR3 is 15 amino acids long. Germline CDR1 is SEHNR and CDR2 is FQNEAQ (reference sequence). The CDR3 region has the DNA TGTGCCAGCAGCCTAGGGACTAGCGGATACAATGAGCAGTTCTTC. As protein: CASSLGTSGYNEQFF.

About this clonotype itself: Since no conserved phenylalanine or tryptophan closes the CDR3, a read error is the likely cause. The chain recombines TRBV20-1 with TRBJ1-5; D not resolved. Gene TRBJ2-3 matches the end of the DNA better, so the J call may be wrong. Per the germline V gene, CDR1 is DFQATT and CDR2 is SNEGSKA (reference sequence). CDR3 length: 13 residues. CDR3 bases: TGCAGTGCTAGAGATCCCCTTGATAAGCCCCAGTATTCT. This gives the protein CSARDPLDKPQYS.

This clonotype has a count of ten or more. The CDR3 DNA reads as TGTGCCAGCAGCTTAATGGGACTAGGTTTGGGTGAGCAGTTCTTC. This gives the protein CASSLMGLGLGEQFF. J is TRBJ2-1 and V is TRBV7-9; 8 positions agree with TRBD2. The CDR3 is 15 residues long. The V and J ends lost 2 bases and 9 bases, in that order; junction bases with no gene match: 9. Looked up from germline, CDR1 is SEHNR and CDR2 is FQNEAQ (reference sequence).

The sample holds a few counts of this clonotype. A much bigger clone sits one base away, suggesting this may be a read error. The chain is built from TRBV6-6 and TRBJ1-1; unclear D gene. The CDR3 spans 15 residues. Trimming pared 0 bases from V and 0 bases from J, leaving 8 bases between. The germline V gene encodes CDR1 MNHNY and CDR2 SVGAGI (reference sequence). CDR3 bases: TGTGCCAGCAGTTACTCAGTGGGAATGAACACTGAAGCTTTCTTT. Translated, it gives CASSYSVGMNTEAFF.

This clonotype showed up many times. This chain connects TRBV7-2 to TRBJ2-5, with TRBD2 matching 7 bases. J was trimmed by 5 bases and V by 4 bases; bases with no gene match: 10. This CDR3 comprises 15 residues. Germline CDR1 reads SGHTA; CDR2 reads FQGNSA. The CDR3 coding sequence is TGTGCCAGCAGCTGGAGCGGGGCGGTCGGGGAGACCCAGTACTTC. Translated: CASSWSGAVGETQYF. The full variable domain, rest sourced from reference TRBV7-2 and TRBJ2-5, is GAGVSQSPSNKVTEKGKDVELRCDPISGHTALYWYRQSLGQGLEFLIYFQGNSAPDKSGLPSDRFSAERTGGSVSTLTIQRTQQEDSAVYLCASSWSGAVGETQYFGPGTRLLVL.

This clonotype was detected ten times or more. The rearrangement uses TRBV5-1 and TRBJ1-6, with 9 bases aligning to TRBD1. The CDR3 runs to 14 residues. The germline gives CDR1 SGHRS, CDR2 YFSETQ. The junction had 3 bases not matched to a gene; V was cut back by 3 bases and J by 8 bases. The CDR3: CASSSGQGYSPLHF. CDR3 in DNA: TGCGCCAGCAGCTCGGGACAGGGATATTCACCCCTCCACTTT. Looking up the rest from reference TRBV5-1 and TRBJ1-6 gives the full variable domain: KAGVTQTPRYLIKTRGQQVTLSCSPISGHRSVSWYQQTPGQGLQFLFEYFSETQRNKGNFPGRFSGRQFSNSRSEMNVSTLELGDSALYLCASSSGQGYSPLHFGNGTRLTVT.

Regarding this clonotype: This likely came from a read error, as a far larger clone is one base away. This chain uses TRBV4-3 with TRBJ2-1; maybe TRBD2 (6 bases). Gene TRBJ2-7 matches the end of the DNA better, so the J call may be wrong. The germline CDR1 and CDR2 sequences are LGHNA and YSLEER. The CDR3 is made up of 16 amino acids. As DNA, the CDR3 is TGCGCCAGCAGCCAAGGTTTGGGGGGTAGCTCCTACGAGCAGTACTTC. It encodes CASSQGLGGSSYEQYF.

Many counts were recorded for this clonotype. This chain links TRBV6-6 with TRBJ2-2, with 9 bases fitting TRBD1. The germline CDR1 and CDR2 sequences are MNHNY and SVGAGI (reference sequence). Trimming cost V 7 bases and J 3 bases; bases outside gene matches: 6. The CDR3 length is 15 residues. The CDR3 sequence: CASTSDRGYTGELFF. The DNA of the CDR3 is TGTGCCAGCACCTCCGACAGGGGGTACACCGGGGAGCTGTTTTTT.

This clonotype was observed many times. This chain connects TRBV7-3 to TRBJ2-2, with D possibly called TRBD1 or TRBD2 (5 bases each). There are 15 residues in the CDR3. The V gene's germline CDR1 is SGHTA and CDR2 FQGTGA. With 5 bases removed from V and 4 bases from J, the gap between germline ends came to 14 bases. As DNA, the CDR3 is TGTGCCAGCAGCCCACGGGACGGCCTCACCGGGGAGCTGTTTTTT. Its translation is CASSPRDGLTGELFF.

This clonotype came up many times. This chain connects TRBV7-9 to TRBJ2-5, with a tentative D call TRBD2 (7 bases). Germline CDR1 is SEHNR and CDR2 is FQNEAQ (reference sequence). Between the trimmed V and J ends, which lost 2 bases and 4 bases, there was a span of 14 bases. CDR3 length: 15 residues. For the CDR3, the DNA is TGTGCCAGCAGCTTACATCGGGGGGCAGGAGAGACCCAGTACTTC. Translated, it gives CASSLHRGAGETQYF.

This clonotype has a count of ten or more. The rearrangement links TRBV12-3 or TRBV12-4 to TRBJ2-7, with TRBD1 as a possible D gene (5 bases). Trimming cost V 4 bases and J 3 bases, with 16 bases left between them. This CDR3 region has 15 residues. The CDR3 protein is CASSSQGFFGYEQYF. The CDR3 region has the DNA TGTGCCAGCAGTTCTCAGGGTTTTTTCGGCTACGAGCAGTACTTC.

This clonotype was counted only a few times. This may be a read error: a much more frequent sequence differs by one nucleotide. The chain has TRBV7-2 and TRBJ2-7, with D uncertain. The CDR3 has 14 amino acids. Germline V gives CDR1 SGHTA, CDR2 FQGNSA. CDR3 DNA sequence: TGTGCCAGCAGCTTATTAAGATTGCCCTACGGGCAGTACTTC. Translated, it gives CASSLLRLPYGQYF.

In this sample, this clonotype turned up a few times. This may be a read error: a much more frequent sequence differs by one nucleotide. The chain recombines TRBV6-2 or TRBV6-3 with TRBJ2-5, with 7 positions matching TRBD1. The V and J ends lost 8 bases and 5 bases, in that order; junction bases with no gene match: 14. Germline-derived CDR1 and CDR2 are MNHEY and SVGEGT. The CDR3 contains 15 residues. CDR3 sequence reads: CASGVPRTGEETQYF. The CDR3 nucleotides are TGTGCCAGCGGTGTACCCCGGACAGGCGAGGAGACCCAGTACTTC.

This clonotype appeared many times. This rearrangement joins TRBV19 to TRBJ2-5, with D perhaps matching TRBD2 (5 bases). CDR1 and CDR2 (germline): LNHDA, SQIVND (reference sequence). V was shortened by 10 bases and J by 2 bases, with 11 bases between the two germline ends. The CDR3 totals 12 residues. CDR3 amino acids: CATRTPQETQYF. CDR3 in DNA: TGTGCCACCCGGACTCCGCAAGAGACCCAGTACTTC.

This clonotype has ten or more counts. The chain is built from TRBV6-2 or TRBV6-3 and TRBJ2-7; 10 bases match TRBD2. The J segment lost 1 base and the V segment lost 6 bases, leaving 6 bases of the junction unmatched. CDR1 is MNHEY and CDR2 is SVGEGT in the germline V gene. The CDR3 extends over 15 amino acids. The CDR3 here is CASRPRTSGSYEQYF. The DNA for the CDR3 is TGTGCCAGCAGGCCCAGGACTAGCGGTTCCTACGAGCAGTACTTC.

Ten or more counts support this clonotype. The V and J genes are TRBV15 and TRBJ1-1, with 8 bases identical to TRBD1. Germline-derived CDR1 and CDR2 are LNHNV and YYDKDF (reference sequence). This CDR3 is 14 amino acids long. J gave up 3 bases and V 5 bases, and 5 bases lay outside the gene matches. The CDR3 region has the DNA TGTGCCACCAGCGGACAGGGTATGGACACTGAAGCTTTCTTT. It yields the protein CATSGQGMDTEAFF.

With respect to this clonotype: This sequence may be a read error, since a much larger clone differs from it by one base. The chain links TRBV7-6 to TRBJ2-4, with TRBD1 as a possible D gene (7 bases). The last part of the DNA fits TRBJ2-3 better; the J call may be wrong. Germline assignment: CDR1 SGHVS and CDR2 FNYEAQ. CDR3 length: 15 amino acids. The CDR3 is CASSQRQGGGDTQYF. DNA for the CDR3: TGTGCCAGCAGCCAGAGACAGGGAGGTGGAGATACGCAGTATTTT.

This clonotype was detected ten times or more. The chain recombines TRBV7-9 with TRBJ2-7; 7 nucleotides agree with TRBD1. V was clipped by 3 bases and J by 10 bases; unmatched bases: 3. CDR3 length equals 11 residues. The germline CDR1 and CDR2 sequences are SEHNR and FQNEAQ (reference sequence). The CDR3 protein is CASSLTGTQYF. The CDR3 nucleotides are TGTGCCAGCAGCTTGACAGGGACACAGTACTTC.

This clonotype was seen at least ten times. The V call is TRBV7-3, the J call TRBJ1-1, with 7 bases lining up with TRBD1. Germline values: CDR1 SGHTA, CDR2 FQGTGA. The V segment lost 2 bases and the J segment 7 bases; nucleotides outside the gene matches: 7. CDR3 size: 14 residues. The CDR3 here is CASSLEAGGIEAFF. The CDR3 DNA is TGTGCCAGCAGCTTAGAGGCAGGGGGGATTGAAGCTTTCTTT.